The rows below give T cell receptor beta chains drawn from one sample of a study of OX40 agonist ivuxolimab in advanced cancers. This table comes from immunoSEQ multiplex PCR, and its TCRdb copy is limited to in-frame clones, with some not included. Of fewer than 65,000 clones in the sample, roughly 91% were seen once. This specimen consisted of CD4+ or CD8+ T cells sorted from blood, obtained in a trial of the OX40 agonist ivuxolimab. These receptors originate from an adult with an advanced solid tumor such as melanoma, head and neck, liver or kidney cancer. Both conserved end residues are part of each CDR3. A D gene is named only where the DNA matches it firmly. The size entry is marked missing in some rows and otherwise reads once, few, many or a size class.

v_gene: TRBV11-2
abundance: NA
d_gene: NA
j_gene: TRBJ2-2
CDR3nt: TGTGCCAGCAGCTTAAATTCGGACACCGGGGAGCTGTTTTTT
CDR3aa: CASSLNSDTGELFF

v_gene: TRBV18
abundance: NA
d_gene: NA
j_gene: TRBJ2-7
CDR3nt: TGTGCCAGCTCACCTCCGGGACAATTCGAGCAGTACTTC
CDR3aa: CASSPPGQFEQYF

v_gene: TRBV19
abundance: NA
d_gene: NA
j_gene: TRBJ2-7
CDR3nt: TGTGCCAGTAGTTCGGGTTCGACCTACGAGCAGTACTTC
CDR3aa: CASSSGSTYEQYF

v_gene: TRBV30
abundance: NA
d_gene: NA
j_gene: TRBJ1-6
CDR3nt: TGTGCCTGGGCTAGACGGGGACCGACTAATTCACCCCTCCACTTT
CDR3aa: CAWARRGPTNSPLHF

v_gene: TRBV27
abundance: NA
d_gene: TRBD1
j_gene: TRBJ1-4
CDR3nt: TGTGCCGTCACCGGGACAGGTAATGAAAAACTGTTTTTT
CDR3aa: CAVTGTGNEKLFF

v_gene: TRBV5-1
abundance: NA
d_gene: TRBD1
j_gene: TRBJ1-1
CDR3nt: TGCGCCAGCAGCTGGGGACAGGGGATGAACACTGAAGCTTTCTTT
CDR3aa: CASSWGQGMNTEAFF

v_gene: TRBV19
abundance: NA
d_gene: NA
j_gene: TRBJ1-2
CDR3nt: TGTGCCAGTACCCAAGGGTACGGCTACACCTTC
CDR3aa: CASTQGYGYTF

v_gene: TRBV19
abundance: NA
d_gene: TRBD2
j_gene: TRBJ2-1
CDR3nt: TGTGCCAGTAGCACCGTTCTAGCGGGAGTAGGCAATGAGCAGTTCTTC
CDR3aa: CASSTVLAGVGNEQFF

v_gene: TRBV18
abundance: NA
d_gene: TRBD1
j_gene: TRBJ2-7
CDR3nt: TGTGCCAGCTCCGCCCAGGGGGCCGGAGCTTACCACGAGCAGTACTTC
CDR3aa: CASSAQGAGAYHEQYF

v_gene: TRBV5-5
abundance: NA
d_gene: NA
j_gene: TRBJ2-7
CDR3nt: TGTGCCAGCAGCTGGGGACAGGGCGGGGGGAGCTACGAGCAGTACTTC
CDR3aa: CASSWGQGGGSYEQYF

v_gene: TRBV29-1
abundance: NA
d_gene: NA
j_gene: TRBJ1-1
CDR3nt: TGCAGCGTTGAAGTTGGAGGGAACACTGAAGCTTTCTTT
CDR3aa: CSVEVGGNTEAFF

v_gene: TRBV11-2
abundance: NA
d_gene: NA
j_gene: TRBJ2-7
CDR3nt: TGTGCCAGCAGCTTGGGGCAGATCTACGAGCAGTACTTC
CDR3aa: CASSLGQIYEQYF

v_gene: TRBV30
abundance: NA
d_gene: NA
j_gene: TRBJ2-7
CDR3nt: TGTGCCTGGTCACTCGGCGTCTACGAGCAGTACTTC
CDR3aa: CAWSLGVYEQYF

v_gene: TRBV11-2
abundance: NA
d_gene: TRBD1
j_gene: TRBJ1-2
CDR3nt: TGTGCCAGCAGCTTAGGAGGGACAGGGGACTATGGCTACACCTTC
CDR3aa: CASSLGGTGDYGYTF

v_gene: TRBV6-6
abundance: NA
d_gene: TRBD1
j_gene: TRBJ2-7
CDR3nt: TGTGCCAGCAGGTCGACGGACAGGGGCGAGCAGTACTTC
CDR3aa: CASRSTDRGEQYF

v_gene: TRBV5-1
abundance: few
d_gene: TRBD1
j_gene: TRBJ2-5
CDR3nt: TGCGCCAGCAGCATGGGACAGGACCAAGAGACCCAGTACTTC
CDR3aa: CASSMGQDQETQYF

v_gene: TRBV27
abundance: NA
d_gene: NA
j_gene: TRBJ1-3
CDR3nt: TGTGCCAGCAGTAATTTCCACCGGGACACTACTGGAAACACCATATATTTT
CDR3aa: CASSNFHRDTTGNTIYF

v_gene: TRBV10-3
abundance: once
d_gene: NA
j_gene: TRBJ1-5
CDR3nt: TGTGCCATCAGTTTTCAGGGGAATCAGCCCCAGCATTTT
CDR3aa: CAISFQGNQPQHF

v_gene: TRBV9
abundance: once
d_gene: NA
j_gene: TRBJ1-2
CDR3nt: TGTGCCAGCAGCGGAGACCCAGGCCCAGGCTACACCTTC
CDR3aa: CASSGDPGPGYTF

v_gene: TRBV9
abundance: NA
d_gene: TRBD2
j_gene: TRBJ2-3
CDR3nt: TGTGCCAGCAGCGCCCAGTCGGCTAGCGGGGGGAGGACAGATACGCAGTATTTT
CDR3aa: CASSAQSASGGRTDTQYF

v_gene: TRBV30
abundance: once
d_gene: TRBD1
j_gene: TRBJ1-3
CDR3nt: TGTGCCTGGAAGGCGGGACAGGGCGGAGGAAACACCATATATTTT
CDR3aa: CAWKAGQGGGNTIYF

v_gene: TRBV2
abundance: NA
d_gene: NA
j_gene: TRBJ1-6
CDR3nt: TGTGCCAGCAGTGAAGCGCCGGCAGGGTCCGGTTCACCCCTCCACTTT
CDR3aa: CASSEAPAGSGSPLHF

v_gene: TRBV2
abundance: NA
d_gene: NA
j_gene: TRBJ1-5
CDR3nt: TGTGCCAGCAAAAGGGGTAGCAATCAGCCCCAGCATTTT
CDR3aa: CASKRGSNQPQHF

v_gene: TRBV5-6
abundance: NA
d_gene: NA
j_gene: TRBJ2-7
CDR3nt: TGTGCCAGCAGCTTGGTCGGCCTATCCCCCGAGCAGTACTTC
CDR3aa: CASSLVGLSPEQYF

v_gene: TRBV19
abundance: NA
d_gene: NA
j_gene: TRBJ2-1
CDR3nt: TGTGCCAGTAGTATCTGGGGCCGGAATGAGCAATTCTTC
CDR3aa: CASSIWGRNEQFF

v_gene: TRBV5-1
abundance: NA
d_gene: NA
j_gene: TRBJ2-2
CDR3nt: TGCGCCAGCAGCCCACGGGCTCGGGGGGAGCTGTTTTTT
CDR3aa: CASSPRARGELFF

v_gene: TRBV7-9
abundance: once
d_gene: NA
j_gene: TRBJ2-7
CDR3nt: TGTGCCAGCAGCTGGGCGGACCGTTTCGCCGAGCAGTACTTC
CDR3aa: CASSWADRFAEQYF

v_gene: TRBV19
abundance: NA
d_gene: TRBD1
j_gene: TRBJ2-3
CDR3nt: TGTGCCAGTAGTCACCCCCCCGGGACAGGGAGATCAGATACGCAGTATTTT
CDR3aa: CASSHPPGTGRSDTQYF

v_gene: TRBV7-7
abundance: NA
d_gene: TRBD2
j_gene: TRBJ2-3
CDR3nt: TGTGCTGGCAGCTTAAATAGCGGGAGTGGAGATACGCAGTATTTT
CDR3aa: CAGSLNSGSGDTQYF

v_gene: TRBV5-6
abundance: NA
d_gene: NA
j_gene: TRBJ1-3
CDR3nt: TGTGCCAGCAGCTCCTACAGAGTCTCTGGAAACACCATATATTTT
CDR3aa: CASSSYRVSGNTIYF

v_gene: TRBV6-5
abundance: NA
d_gene: NA
j_gene: TRBJ1-5
CDR3nt: TGTGCCAGCAGCTCAGCCGTGGGGCCCCAGCATTTT
CDR3aa: CASSSAVGPQHF

v_gene: TRBV7-6
abundance: medium-sized
d_gene: TRBD1
j_gene: TRBJ1-5
CDR3nt: TGTGCCAGCAGCTTACCGGGACAGGGACCGGGTCAGCCCCAGCATTTT
CDR3aa: CASSLPGQGPGQPQHF